This TCR beta chain was obtained from a study of T cells in Graves' hyperthyroidism and ophthalmopathy. Germline trimming cut 4 bases from V and 2 bases from J; bases unmatched to any gene: 13. Germline CDR1 and CDR2: SGDLS and YYNGEE. The CDR3 has 17 residues. No ophthalmopathy progression within 18 months constituted stable Graves' hyperthyroidism. Hyperthyroidism in the patients, aged 18 to 65, was newly diagnosed and under 2 months in duration. RNA transcripts gave rise to amplified TCR beta CDR3 regions. Researchers ran a first-round RT-PCR on the TCR CDR3 using the HTBI primer set. TCRdb re-called the multiplex PCR reads through MiXCR, storing one row per CDR3 protein. The sample holds under 800,000 distinct CDR3 sequences; 13% to 15% are singletons and the top ten take roughly a tenth.

The chain joins TRBV9 to TRBJ1-2, with 8 bases matching TRBD1. Sequencing used blood. This sequence was found in a woman aged 18 to 35 with Graves' hyperthyroidism. This CDR3 reads CASSFDPRQGLNYGYTF. CDR3 nucleotides: TGTGCCAGCAGCTTCGACCCGAGACAGGGGTTAAACTATGGCTACACCTTC. Full variable domain (outside the CDR3, taken from reference TRBV9 and TRBJ1-2): DSGVTQTPKHLITATGQRVTLRCSPRSGDLSVYWYQQSLDQGLQFLIQYYNGEERAKGNILERFSAQQFPDLHSELNLSSLELGDSALYFCASSFDPRQGLNYGYTFGSGTRLTVV.